A single T cell receptor beta chain is shown here with its context. Isolation of PBMCs gave at least 7 million cells per sample. This CDR3 is built from 13 residues. Deletions cut 5 bases from V and 8 bases from J, with 15 bases between. The germline CDR1 and CDR2 sequences are SEHNR and FQNEAQ (reference sequence). This entry comes from a study of blood T cells in healthy people across ages. The use of a sample-barcoded 5' primer and a J-beta primer mix characterized a second PCR of roughly 7 to 11 cycles. MiXCR, run by TCRdb on the 5' RACE reads, gives a single entry per CDR3 protein. This sample has some 1,800,000 distinct CDR3 sequences, with 35% to 50% found just once.

Material: blood. This chain connects TRBV7-9 to TRBJ1-2; the D gene is possibly TRBD1 (5 bases). This clonotype was obtained from a human donor in good health. This CDR3 reads CASSGIGGDGYTF. As DNA, the CDR3 is TGTGCCAGCAGCGGAATAGGCGGGGACGGCTACACCTTC.